Listed below are T cell receptor beta chains from one sample, sequenced in a study of shared clonotypes between healthy human individuals. Generated by immunoSEQ multiplex PCR, the TCRdb table keeps only in-frame clones and is missing some. The repertoire holds about 1.1 million clones, with 78% as singletons. Input material: memory CD4+ T cells from PBMCs. The receptor source for this set is a man aged 18 to 29 in good health. Some clones in this sample may be carry-over from other donors' samples. Each CDR3 is given with its conserved first and last residue. The D gene is left open where the match is weak. The size field is filled for only some rows; it gives once, few, many or a size class.

D gene: NA; clone size: NA; J gene: TRBJ2-1; V gene: TRBV2; CDR3 protein: CASSDHTSGPGSYNEQFF; CDR3 DNA: TGTGCCAGCAGTGACCATACGAGCGGGCCCGGCTCCTACAATGAGCAGTTCTTC
D gene: NA; clone size: few; J gene: TRBJ2-3; V gene: TRBV5-8; CDR3 protein: CASSNRPGQGTDTQYF; CDR3 DNA: TGTGCCAGCAGTAATCGCCCGGGCCAAGGCACAGATACGCAGTATTTT
D gene: NA; clone size: many; J gene: TRBJ1-2; V gene: TRBV9; CDR3 protein: CASTGGDFNGYTF; CDR3 DNA: TGTGCCAGCACCGGCGGGGATTTTAATGGCTACACCTTC
D gene: NA; clone size: NA; J gene: TRBJ2-6; V gene: TRBV18; CDR3 protein: CASSPSNLLSGANVLTF; CDR3 DNA: TGTGCCAGCTCACCCTCGAACCTACTCTCCGGGGCCAACGTCCTGACTTTC
D gene: TRBD1; clone size: many; J gene: TRBJ2-3; V gene: TRBV5-6; CDR3 protein: CASSWGTGPDTQYF; CDR3 DNA: TGTGCCAGCAGCTGGGGGACAGGGCCAGATACGCAGTATTTT
D gene: NA; clone size: NA; J gene: TRBJ1-2; V gene: TRBV7-6; CDR3 protein: CASSLDPNYGYTF; CDR3 DNA: TGTGCCAGCAGCTTAGATCCTAACTATGGCTACACCTTC
D gene: TRBD1; clone size: NA; J gene: TRBJ1-5; V gene: TRBV6-6; CDR3 protein: CASSYSGGQGRQPQHF; CDR3 DNA: TGTGCCAGCAGTTACTCGGGCGGACAGGGTCGTCAGCCCCAGCATTTT
D gene: TRBD1; clone size: NA; J gene: TRBJ1-5; V gene: TRBV28; CDR3 protein: CASSNPGQGYQPQHF; CDR3 DNA: TGTGCCAGCAGCAACCCGGGACAGGGGTATCAGCCCCAGCATTTT
D gene: TRBD1; clone size: NA; J gene: TRBJ2-7; V gene: TRBV27; CDR3 protein: CASSLTGISYEQYF; CDR3 DNA: TGTGCCAGCAGTCTGACAGGGATCTCCTACGAGCAGTACTTC
D gene: NA; clone size: NA; J gene: TRBJ1-1; V gene: TRBV5-1; CDR3 protein: CASKEGNTEAFF; CDR3 DNA: TGCGCCAGCAAGGAGGGGAACACTGAAGCTTTCTTT
D gene: NA; clone size: once; J gene: TRBJ2-5; V gene: TRBV5-1; CDR3 protein: CASSLQGRGLETQYF; CDR3 DNA: TGCGCCAGCAGCTTACAGGGAAGGGGGTTGGAGACCCAGTACTTC
D gene: NA; clone size: NA; J gene: TRBJ2-7; V gene: TRBV11-2; CDR3 protein: CASSWGSGSYEQYF; CDR3 DNA: TGTGCCAGCAGCTGGGGTAGCGGATCCTACGAGCAGTACTTC
D gene: TRBD1; clone size: NA; J gene: TRBJ2-7; V gene: TRBV19; CDR3 protein: CASSTGTGATWQYF; CDR3 DNA: TGTGCCAGTAGCACCGGGACAGGGGCCACCTGGCAGTACTTC
D gene: NA; clone size: NA; J gene: TRBJ2-7; V gene: TRBV5-1; CDR3 protein: CASSLVDAASEQYF; CDR3 DNA: TGCGCCAGCAGCTTGGTGGACGCGGCTTCCGAGCAGTACTTC
D gene: NA; clone size: NA; J gene: TRBJ1-4; V gene: TRBV28; CDR3 protein: CASSLGGSNEKLFF; CDR3 DNA: TGTGCCAGCAGTTTAGGGGGATCTAATGAAAAACTGTTTTTT
D gene: NA; clone size: few; J gene: TRBJ2-1; V gene: TRBV29-1; CDR3 protein: CSVETPVGEQFF; CDR3 DNA: TGCAGCGTTGAAACCCCGGTGGGTGAGCAGTTCTTC